The 20 T cell receptor beta chains reported below all come from one sample, sequenced in a study of CD8+ T cells in alopecia areata. After isolation, RNA underwent reverse transcription to generate cDNA as the sequencing template. Sequencing was performed with immunoSEQ multiplex PCR; in TCRdb, only in-frame clones are kept and a portion is missing. This record lists approximately 300,000 clones, none seen once only, and the top ten clones contain about 1.1%. The sorting of pooled cutaneous lymph node cells relied on CD4, CD8alpha, NKG2D, NKG2ACE and other markers. Sequences were obtained from CD4+ T cells sorted from a lymph node. These receptors all stem from a C3H/HeJ mouse with alopecia areata. Mouse strain MHC haplotype: H2-k.

Note on this clone: Mouse gene names apply. The read ends 4 residues before the CDR3 terminus; that terminus is restored from the germline J gene. The rearrangement joins TRBV13-2 to TRBJ1-2; D is unclear. The length of the CDR3 is 14 residues. Trimming shortened V by 0 bases and J by 2 bases, and 8 bases separated the two germline ends. CDR1 and CDR2 from the germline V gene are NNHNN and SYGAGS (reference sequence). CDR3 sequence reads: CASGDAMGNSDYTF. Partial CDR3 DNA: TGTGCCAGCGGTGATGCGATGGGGAACTCC.

Comment on this clone: Any gene name here is a mouse gene name. Coverage ceases 4 residues before the CDR3 finishes, and the germline J gene fills in the end. This rearrangement joins TRBV12-1 to TRBJ2-4, with 9 bases matching TRBD2. The CDR3 contains 16 residues. V dropped 0 bases and J dropped 2; count of bases not matched to a gene: 5. Germline CDR1 and CDR2: SGHSN and HYEKVE. The CDR3 is CASSLVGGQVQNTLYF. The sequenced CDR3 bases are TGTGCCAGCTCTCTCGTGGGGGGGCAGGTTCAAAAC.

With respect to this clone: Gene names refer to mouse genes. The CDR3 end lies 3 residues beyond the end of the read and is filled in from the germline J gene. Other DNA sequences from this sample encode an identical CDR3 as well. The V call is TRBV13-1, the J call TRBJ1-6, with a possible D match to TRBD1 (6 bases). TRBJ1-6 carries the ORF label, with uncertain function. The length of the CDR3 is 15 residues. The germline CDR1 and CDR2 sequences are NSHNY and SYGAGN. Trimming shortened V by 3 bases and J by 2 bases, and 9 bases separated the two germline ends. The part of the CDR3 DNA that was read is TGTGCCAGCAGTGCAGGGACAACCTATAATTCGCCC. It is translated as CASSAGTTYNSP. The CDR3 in full is CASSAGTTYNSPLYF.

This clone was seen a handful of times. Here the gene names and germline are mouse. The read gets to within 4 residues of the CDR3 end, and the germline J gene fills in the rest. The rearrangement links TRBV19 to TRBJ2-3, with D possibly being TRBD1 (6 bases). Germline lookup yields CDR1 FNHDT and CDR2 SITEND (reference sequence). Trimming pared 5 bases from V and 0 bases from J, leaving 10 bases between. CDR3 length: 14 residues. CDR3 loop: CASRRTVSAETLYF. The sequenced CDR3 bases are TGTGCCAGCAGGAGGACAGTTAGTGCAGAA.

This clone was observed a handful of times. Gene and germline names: mouse. The CDR3 end lies 4 residues beyond the end of the read and is filled in from the germline J gene. The same CDR3 also results from other DNA sequences found in this sample. This sequence joins TRBV19 and TRBJ1-1; D unclear. Trimming took off 3 bases at V and 1 base at J, with 1 base between the two ends. From germline, CDR1 is FNHDT and CDR2 SITEND (reference sequence). The CDR3 consists of 11 residues. CDR3 residues: CASSRNTEVFF. The CDR3 bases that were read are TGTGCCAGCAGTAGAAACACA.

About this clone: Germline and genes: mouse. The read ends 4 residues early relative to the CDR3; the germline J gene fills the gap. The chain links TRBV31 to TRBJ2-3; D unresolved. Germline V lookup: CDR1 GKSSPN, CDR2 SITVG. CDR3 length: 12 residues. The V and J ends lost 4 bases and 0 bases respectively, with 5 bases between them. CDR3 DNA (partial): TGTGCCTGGAAAACTAGTGCAGAA. It yields the protein CAWKTSAE. The whole CDR3 protein reads CAWKTSAETLYF.

As regards this clone: Each gene name is a mouse one. The sequenced fragment ends 4 residues before the CDR3 boundary, so the rest is inferred from the germline J gene. The V and J genes are TRBV13-1 and TRBJ2-2; D is perhaps TRBD2 (6 bases). The CDR3 totals 16 residues. Germline values: CDR1 NSHNY, CDR2 SYGAGN. V dropped 0 bases and J dropped 4 bases, with 13 bases sitting between them. CDR3 sequence reads: CASSDASGTFTGQLYF. The sequenced part of the CDR3 DNA is TGTGCCAGCAGTGATGCCTCCGGGACTTTCACCGGG.

With respect to this clone: Gene names refer to mouse genes. The read comes to an end 4 residues before the CDR3 does, leaving the germline J gene to fill in the end. The V gene is TRBV31, the J gene TRBJ1-2, with 7 positions matching TRBD1. J gave up 4 bases and V 1 base, and 6 bases lay outside the gene matches. The CDR3 has 14 amino acids. Per germline, CDR1 GKSSPN and CDR2 SITVG. CDR3 loop: CAWSPTGRGSDYTF. Incomplete CDR3 DNA: TGTGCCTGGAGTCCGACAGGGAGGGGCTCC.

This clone was seen more than once but under ten times. Gene names and germline match the mouse. The sequenced CDR3 bases are TGCACCTGCAGTGCAACTCCGGGACAAAATGCT. Encoded protein: CTCSATPGQNA. The full CDR3 is CTCSATPGQNAEQFF. This chain connects TRBV1 to TRBJ2-1; D possibly corresponds to TRBD1 (6 bases). The read comes to an end 4 residues before the CDR3 does, leaving the germline J gene to fill in the end. There are 15 residues in the CDR3. V was pared by 2 bases and J by 5 bases, with 13 bases between. The germline gives CDR1 NSQYPW, CDR2 LRSPGD (reference sequence).

This clone was recorded a few times. Germline and genes: mouse. The missing CDR3 end, 4 residues past where the read stops, is filled in from the germline J gene. The chain carries TRBV5 and TRBJ2-3; D may be TRBD2 (6 bases). V dropped 3 bases and J dropped 0 bases, with 7 bases sitting between them. The CDR3 loop spans 14 amino acids. From germline, CDR1 is LGHNA and CDR2 YNLKQL (reference sequence). The CDR3 DNA, read in part, is TGTGCCAGCAGCCACGGGACTAGTGCAGAA. Its protein product is CASSHGTSAE. The entire CDR3 is CASSHGTSAETLYF.

This clone was observed a few times. Here the gene names and germline are mouse. Coverage ceases 4 residues before the CDR3 finishes, and the germline J gene fills in the end. The chain links TRBV13-3 to TRBJ2-2; possible D gene TRBD1, 5 bases. The V end lost 1 base, the J end lost 0 bases, and 10 bases lay between the germline ends. The germline CDR1 and CDR2 sequences are NNHDY and SYVADS. CDR3 length: 16 amino acids. CDR3 in amino acids: CASSDSGLTNTGQLYF. The sequenced part of the CDR3 DNA is TGTGCCAGCAGTGATTCAGGGCTAACAAACACCGGG.

This clone has a handful of counts. Mouse gene names and germline throughout. The read ends 4 residues early relative to the CDR3; the germline J gene fills the gap. V usage is TRBV13-1 and J usage is TRBJ2-3; 10 nucleotides agree with TRBD2. V dropped 1 base and J dropped 4; count of bases not matched to a gene: 3. CDR3 length: 15 residues. CDR1 is NSHNY, CDR2 SYGAGN, per germline. The CDR3 protein is CASSDLGGRSETLYF. The part of the CDR3 DNA that was read is TGTGCCAGCAGTGATCTGGGGGGGCGATCAGAA.

This clone was seen only a few times. Gene names are the mouse ones. The read falls 3 residues short of the CDR3 end, and the missing part is taken from the germline J gene. V usage is TRBV13-2 and J usage is TRBJ1-6; 8 positions match TRBD1. TRBJ1-6 is an open reading frame, and its role is uncertain. The CDR3 has 11 amino acids. Looked up from germline, CDR1 is NNHNN and CDR2 is SYGAGS (reference sequence). The DNA read from the CDR3 is TGTGCCAGCGGTACAGGGGGGCCC. Its protein is CASGTGGP. In full, the CDR3 is CASGTGGPLYF.

This clone has only a few counts. Any gene name here is a mouse gene name. Coverage ceases 4 residues before the CDR3 finishes, and the germline J gene fills in the end. The gene calls are TRBV12-1 and TRBJ2-3, with 9 bases lining up with TRBD1. The J segment lost 2 bases and the V segment lost 3 bases, leaving 5 bases of the junction unmatched. CDR3 size: 15 residues. Germline values: CDR1 SGHSN, CDR2 HYEKVE. The sequenced CDR3 bases are TGTGCCAGCTCTTCGACAGGGGGGGATGCAGAA. This encodes CASSSTGGDAE. The whole CDR3 sequence reads CASSSTGGDAETLYF.

This clone turned up a few times. Gene names are the mouse ones. The DNA ends 4 residues before the CDR3 does, and the rest of the CDR3 is filled in from the germline J gene. The chain carries TRBV31 and TRBJ2-7; 10 nucleotides agree with TRBD1. Germline CDR1 is GKSSPN and CDR2 is SITVG. The CDR3 extends over 14 amino acids. With V trimmed by 1 base and J by 2 bases, 2 bases remained unmatched. The covered CDR3 bases are TGTGCCTGGAGTCAGGGGACAGGGGCCTAT. Its translation is CAWSQGTGAY. In full, the CDR3 reads CAWSQGTGAYEQYF.

This clone was counted a few times. Genes and germline come from the mouse. The CDR3 sequence is CASSIWQGSYNSPLYF. CDR3 DNA (partial): TGTGCCAGCAGTATATGGCAGGGTTCCTATAATTCGCCC. This chain uses TRBV19 with TRBJ1-6; D may be TRBD1 (5 bases). The sequenced fragment ends 3 residues before the CDR3 boundary, so the rest is inferred from the germline J gene. TRBJ1-6 carries the ORF label, with uncertain function. V shed 1 base and J shed 0 bases, with 8 bases lying between them. CDR1 FNHDT and CDR2 SITEND come from the germline V gene (reference sequence). The CDR3 loop spans 16 amino acids.

A word on this clone: Gene names are the mouse ones. From the germline J gene comes the end of the CDR3, since the read stops 4 residues before it. The chain joins TRBV13-3 to TRBJ1-2; D call uncertain. Germline loops: CDR1 NNHDY, CDR2 SYVADS. The V gene lost 3 bases and the J gene lost 0 bases, with 6 bases spanning the gap. CDR3 length equals 13 residues. CDR3 DNA, as far as it was read: TGTGCCAGCAGTGCAGTTGCAAACTCC. As protein: CASSAVANS. The CDR3 as a whole reads CASSAVANSDYTF.

This clone has only a few counts. Germline and genes: mouse. The read terminates 4 residues ahead of where the CDR3 ends, so the germline J gene completes it. J is TRBJ1-2 and V is TRBV19; tentative D call: TRBD1 (5 bases). CDR3 length: 11 amino acids. Germline assignment: CDR1 FNHDT and CDR2 SITEND (reference sequence). This CDR3 is CASKQEDDYTF. The sequenced CDR3 bases are TGTGCCAGCAAACAGGAAGAC.

This clone has a handful of counts. Genes and germline are mouse. The sample has other DNA sequences that encode this CDR3 too. The CDR3 region is CTCSAGQNTEVFF. CDR3 DNA, as far as it was read: TGCACCTGCAGTGCAGGTCAAAACACA. The V gene is TRBV1, the J gene TRBJ1-1; D call uncertain. Read sequence stops 4 residues before the CDR3 end, and the germline J gene provides the missing end. V lost 1 base to trimming and J lost 1 base, with 4 bases between them. This CDR3 has 13 residues. Germline V CDR1 and CDR2: NSQYPW, LRSPGD (reference sequence).

A few counts support this clone. The genes and germline here are from mouse. The read is 4 residues too short to cover the CDR3 end, so that end is filled in from the germline J gene. V usage is TRBV31 and J usage is TRBJ2-4; TRBD2 matches 14 bases. CDR3 length equals 17 residues. CDR1 is GKSSPN, CDR2 SITVG, per germline. With 2 bases clipped from V and 1 base from J, the junction kept 5 bases outside the gene matches. The sequenced part of the CDR3 DNA is TGTGCCTGGAGTTCGGGACTGGGGGGGCGCGGTCAAAAC. It is translated as CAWSSGLGGRGQN. The entire CDR3 protein is CAWSSGLGGRGQNTLYF.